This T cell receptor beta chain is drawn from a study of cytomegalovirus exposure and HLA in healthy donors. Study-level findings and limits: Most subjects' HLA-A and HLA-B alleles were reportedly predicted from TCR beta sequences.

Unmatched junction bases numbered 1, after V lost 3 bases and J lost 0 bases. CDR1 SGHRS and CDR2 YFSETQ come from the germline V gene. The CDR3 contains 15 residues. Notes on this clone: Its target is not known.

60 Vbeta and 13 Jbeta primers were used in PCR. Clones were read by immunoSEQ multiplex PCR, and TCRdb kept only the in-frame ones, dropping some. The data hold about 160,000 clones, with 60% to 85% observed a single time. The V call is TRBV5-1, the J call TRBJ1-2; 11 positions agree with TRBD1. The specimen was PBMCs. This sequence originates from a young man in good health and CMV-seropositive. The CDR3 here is CASSSGQGANYGYTF. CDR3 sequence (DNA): TGCGCCAGCAGCTCGGGACAGGGGGCTAACTATGGCTACACCTTC.